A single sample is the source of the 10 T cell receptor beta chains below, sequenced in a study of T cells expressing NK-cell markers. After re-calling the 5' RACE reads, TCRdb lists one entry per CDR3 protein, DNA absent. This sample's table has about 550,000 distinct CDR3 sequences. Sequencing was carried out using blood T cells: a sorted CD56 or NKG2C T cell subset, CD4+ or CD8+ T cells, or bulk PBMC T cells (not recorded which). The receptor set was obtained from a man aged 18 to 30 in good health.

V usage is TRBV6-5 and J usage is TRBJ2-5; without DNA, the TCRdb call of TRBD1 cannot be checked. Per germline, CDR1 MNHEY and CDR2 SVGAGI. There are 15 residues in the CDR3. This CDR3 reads CASSYRGTGKETQYF.

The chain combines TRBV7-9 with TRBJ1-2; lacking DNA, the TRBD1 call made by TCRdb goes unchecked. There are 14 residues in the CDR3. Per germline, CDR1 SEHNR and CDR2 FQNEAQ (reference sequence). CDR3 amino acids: CASSPGTGRSGYTF.

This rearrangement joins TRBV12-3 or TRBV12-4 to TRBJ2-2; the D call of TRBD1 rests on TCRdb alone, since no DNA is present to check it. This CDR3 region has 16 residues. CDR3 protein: CASSPRAGVNTGELFF.

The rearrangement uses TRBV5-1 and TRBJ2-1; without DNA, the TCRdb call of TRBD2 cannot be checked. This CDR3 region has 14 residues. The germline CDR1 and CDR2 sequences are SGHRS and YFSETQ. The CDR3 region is CASTIAGALDEQFF.

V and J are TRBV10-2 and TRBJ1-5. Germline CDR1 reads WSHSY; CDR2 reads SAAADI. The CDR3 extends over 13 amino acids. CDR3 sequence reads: CASSESYDRPQHF.

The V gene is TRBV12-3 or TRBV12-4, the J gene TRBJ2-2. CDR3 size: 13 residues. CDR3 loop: CASSPRNTGELFF.

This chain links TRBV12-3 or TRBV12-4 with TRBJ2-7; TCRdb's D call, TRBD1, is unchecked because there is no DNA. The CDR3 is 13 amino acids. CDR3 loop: CASSRQPDYEQYF.

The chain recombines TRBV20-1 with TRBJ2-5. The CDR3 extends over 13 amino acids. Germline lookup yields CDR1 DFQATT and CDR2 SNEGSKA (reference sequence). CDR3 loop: CSARDTSQETQYF.

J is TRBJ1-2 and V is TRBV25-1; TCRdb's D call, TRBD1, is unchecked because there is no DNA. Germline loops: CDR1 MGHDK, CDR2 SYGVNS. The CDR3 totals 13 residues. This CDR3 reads CASSVTPSGGYTF.

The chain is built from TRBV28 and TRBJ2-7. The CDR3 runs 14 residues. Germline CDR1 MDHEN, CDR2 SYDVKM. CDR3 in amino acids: CASSLLSARNEQYF.